This T cell receptor (beta chain) was obtained from a study of shared clonotypes between healthy human individuals (dated by TCRdb to about 2020). About the investigation overall: The cohort comprised two women and a few men aged 18 to 49 years. Libraries were prepared and TCR repertoires were sequenced by different laboratories using diverse techniques, in order to increase sequencing depth and limit assay-specific biases. The study deeply sequenced blood TCR repertoires of five healthy adults to estimate repertoire size and the extent of clonotype sharing between individuals. Between about 0.85 and 9.5 billion PBMCs per donor were obtained by leukapheresis.

As concerns this clone: Its antigen remains unidentified. No much larger clone exists at a distance of one base, and base qualities are not known.

Donors were healthy HIV-negative adults with no recently reported acute infections or vaccinations. All donors were Caucasian adults living in Nashville, Tennessee, USA. For unsorted samples, tens of millions of PBMCs were counted, and genomic DNA was extracted using the QIAamp DNA Blood Mini kit. After blood collection by leukapheresis, PBMCs were isolated using Ficoll-Histopaque density gradient centrifugation and then cryopreserved in the vapor phase of liquid nitrogen. What the work shows at the level of the full study, not this receptor alone: Sampling was restricted to blood, and TCR repertoires in tissue are likely to differ from TCR repertoires in blood. Pairwise subsampling indicated that sequencing depth was expected to affect the degree of clonotype sharing among donors. The small number of donors limited the genetic and exposure-history diversity represented.

The CDR3 contains 13 residues, cysteine and phenylalanine counted. Here the CDR3 DNA is all that survives: 39 bases in frame from base 1. A distance of 11 bases separates the germline ends of V and J, which lose 5 bases and 7 bases respectively. According to the germline V gene (reference sequence), CDR1 reads LNHDA and CDR2 reads SQIVND. Using the deep immunoSEQ assay, multiplex PCR amplified TCR CDR3 regions from genomic DNA. Extracted genomic DNA from each cell subset was distributed evenly across all wells of several immunoSEQ 96-well plates, and each plate was treated as a replicate. For unsorted PBMC, roughly 330 ng genomic DNA, equal to 30,000 or so T cell genomes, was loaded into each replicate PCR. Unsorted PBMC genomic DNA was sequenced across ten immunoSEQ deep assay plates. Purified libraries were measured with a Qubit 3.0 fluorometer, size-checked on a Bioanalyzer 2100, and measured again with the KAPA Library Quantification kit. Each immunoSEQ 96-well plate was sequenced on its own single-read 150-cycle Illumina NextSeq 550 flow cell. The original pipeline was this. Because the immunoSEQ output included only junctional sequences and no quality scores, the filtering could not be the same as the filtering used for full-length reads. Sequences were annotated with PyIR, a Python wrapper for IgBLAST v1.9, using IMGT germline references to assign V/J genes and CDR3. Reads with weak V/J assignments (E-value above 1e-6), missing CDR3, stop codons, out-of-frame junctions, or ambiguous translated residues were removed. A V3J clonotype was defined by an identical inferred V gene, J gene, and CDR3 amino acid sequence. Percentage overlap between repertoires was calculated by dividing the number of shared unique clonotypes by the size of the smaller repertoire. Three approaches were used to assess repertoire richness: RTK rarefaction, the Chao1 estimator, and Recon v2.1 estimates of unobserved clonotypes. The immuneACCESS repertoire file appears here via TCRdb, limited to in-frame rearrangements. These files lack a portion of the clones; in checked studies, under half of the deficit traces to unresolved V genes, and the cause of the others is not known. The V and J calls and clone size come from that table; D and trimming were worked out from the DNA. The sample table holds about 490,000 clones, of which over 75% were seen once. The top ten constitute roughly 13% of the sample.

The receptor was isolated from a woman aged 40 to 50 in good health. Some clones in this sample may be carry-over from other donors' samples. Sequencing input: PBMCs. This chain joins TRBV19 to TRBJ1-4, and possibly TRBD1, on 5 matching bases. The bases are TGTGCCAGTAGTGGTCAGGGAGTTGAAAAACTGTTTTTT. It translates as CASSGQGVEKLFF.